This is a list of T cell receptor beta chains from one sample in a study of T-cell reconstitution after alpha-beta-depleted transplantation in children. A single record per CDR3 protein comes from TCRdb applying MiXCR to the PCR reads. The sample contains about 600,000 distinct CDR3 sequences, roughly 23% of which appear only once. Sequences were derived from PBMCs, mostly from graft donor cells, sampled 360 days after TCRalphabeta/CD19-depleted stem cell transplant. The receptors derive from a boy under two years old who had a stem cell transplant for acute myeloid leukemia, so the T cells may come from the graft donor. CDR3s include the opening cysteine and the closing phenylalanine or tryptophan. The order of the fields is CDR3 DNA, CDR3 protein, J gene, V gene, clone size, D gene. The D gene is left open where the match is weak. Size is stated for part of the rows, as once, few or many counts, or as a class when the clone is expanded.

DNA: TGTGCCAGCAGTTCCGCCTTTTACAGGGGCGTCTATGGCTACACCTTC; CDR3: CASSSAFYRGVYGYTF; J: TRBJ1-2; V: TRBV12-3/TRBV12-4; size: .; D: TRBD1
DNA: TGTGCCAGCAGCTTAGAGGCTAGCGGGGGGGTAATCAATGAGCAGTTCTTC; CDR3: CASSLEASGGVINEQFF; J: TRBJ2-1; V: TRBV11-2; size: .; D: TRBD2
DNA: TGCAGTGCCTTCGGGAGGGGGGGGCCGTTTGAAAGCGGGGAGCTGTTTTTT; CDR3: CSAFGRGGPFESGELFF; J: TRBJ2-2; V: TRBV20-1; size: .; D: TRBD2
DNA: TGTGCCAGCAGTTTGCTGACAGGGAATGGCTACACCTTC; CDR3: CASSLLTGNGYTF; J: TRBJ1-2; V: TRBV28; size: few; D: TRBD1
DNA: TGCAGTGCTAGTAAGACAGGGGGCGATCAGCCCCAGCATTTT; CDR3: CSASKTGGDQPQHF; J: TRBJ1-5; V: TRBV20-1; size: few; D: TRBD1
DNA: TGCAGTGCTAGAGGGGGGGTTTCTGGAAACACCATATATTTT; CDR3: CSARGGVSGNTIYF; J: TRBJ1-3; V: TRBV20-1; size: .; D: .
DNA: TGTGCCACCAGTGATGTGGGGTTCGGTCAGCCCCAGCATTTT; CDR3: CATSDVGFGQPQHF; J: TRBJ1-5; V: TRBV24-1; size: few; D: .
DNA: TGTGCCAGCAGGGGGGGGAGCTCTGGAAACACCATATATTTT; CDR3: CASRGGSSGNTIYF; J: TRBJ1-3; V: TRBV12-3/TRBV12-4; size: .; D: .
DNA: TGTGCCAGCGCCGGAGGACTCAATAATGAGCAGTTCTTC; CDR3: CASAGGLNNEQFF; J: TRBJ2-1; V: TRBV6-6; size: .; D: .
DNA: TGTGCCAGCAGCCTGCGAGCGGGGGGTGCAAACATTCAGTACTTC; CDR3: CASSLRAGGANIQYF; J: TRBJ2-4; V: TRBV7-3; size: few; D: TRBD2
DNA: TGCAGTGCTAGGGGGGGTGGGAGGCCCCGTAGAGGAAATGAGCAGTTCTTC; CDR3: CSARGGGRPRRGNEQFF; J: TRBJ2-1; V: TRBV20-1; size: .; D: .
DNA: TGCAGTGCTACCGCGGGCTTCCGATATGGCTACACCTTC; CDR3: CSATAGFRYGYTF; J: TRBJ1-2; V: TRBV20-1; size: many; D: .
DNA: TGTGCCAGCAGCTTAAGTCATCCGATCCAGTTCTTC; CDR3: CASSLSHPIQFF; J: TRBJ2-1; V: TRBV7-2; size: .; D: .
DNA: TGTGCCAGCAGTTTAGGGGCCGGGGGTACGCAGTATTTT; CDR3: CASSLGAGGTQYF; J: TRBJ2-3; V: TRBV28; size: .; D: .